This TCR beta chain was sequenced for a study of blood T cells in healthy people across ages. At the level of the study: Roughly one uniquely barcoded beta molecule per two T cells was captured.

Study-wide findings and caveats: For the donors, CMV status was unknown and possibly confounded expanded clonotype changes. Donors of long life had a larger count of naive CD4+ cells and greater diversity than aged donors.

Each donor had 9 to 10 milliliters of peripheral blood drawn. The V and J ends lost 7 bases and 6 bases, in that order; junction bases with no gene match: 6. This CDR3 spans 14 amino acids. Germline CDR1 KGHDR, CDR2 SFDVKD. Concerning this clonotype itself: Its antigen is undetermined.

For the second PCR, which ran for roughly 6 to 12 cycles, a sample-barcoded 5' primer and a J-beta primer mix were used. TCRdb independently ran MiXCR on the 5' RACE reads; one entry per CDR3 protein. The data hold approximately 1.5 million distinct CDR3 sequences, with 30% to 40% observed a single time. This sequence was found in a young woman in good health. This chain uses TRBV24-1 with TRBJ2-1; the match to TRBD1 covers 9 bases. The material sequenced was blood. The CDR3 is CATRGGQGSNEQFF. The CDR3 DNA sequence: TGTGCCACCAGGGGGGGACAGGGTTCCAATGAGCAGTTCTTC.